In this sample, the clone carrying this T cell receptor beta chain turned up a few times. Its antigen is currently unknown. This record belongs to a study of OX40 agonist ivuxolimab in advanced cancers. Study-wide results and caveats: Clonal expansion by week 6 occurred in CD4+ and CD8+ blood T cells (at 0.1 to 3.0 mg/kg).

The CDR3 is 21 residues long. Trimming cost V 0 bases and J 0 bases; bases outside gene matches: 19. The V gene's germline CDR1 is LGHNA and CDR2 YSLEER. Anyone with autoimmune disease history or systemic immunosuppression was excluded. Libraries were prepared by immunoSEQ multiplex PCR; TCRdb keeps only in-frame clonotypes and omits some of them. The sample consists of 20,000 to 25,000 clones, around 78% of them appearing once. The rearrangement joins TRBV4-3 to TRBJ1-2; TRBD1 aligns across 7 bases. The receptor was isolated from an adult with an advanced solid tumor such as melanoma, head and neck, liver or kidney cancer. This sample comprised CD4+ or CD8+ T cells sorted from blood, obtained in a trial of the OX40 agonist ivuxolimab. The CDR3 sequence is CASSQEKGLTGPSLANYGYTF. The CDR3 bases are TGCGCCAGCAGCCAAGAAAAGGGGCTGACAGGGCCTTCTTTGGCTAACTATGGCTACACCTTC.